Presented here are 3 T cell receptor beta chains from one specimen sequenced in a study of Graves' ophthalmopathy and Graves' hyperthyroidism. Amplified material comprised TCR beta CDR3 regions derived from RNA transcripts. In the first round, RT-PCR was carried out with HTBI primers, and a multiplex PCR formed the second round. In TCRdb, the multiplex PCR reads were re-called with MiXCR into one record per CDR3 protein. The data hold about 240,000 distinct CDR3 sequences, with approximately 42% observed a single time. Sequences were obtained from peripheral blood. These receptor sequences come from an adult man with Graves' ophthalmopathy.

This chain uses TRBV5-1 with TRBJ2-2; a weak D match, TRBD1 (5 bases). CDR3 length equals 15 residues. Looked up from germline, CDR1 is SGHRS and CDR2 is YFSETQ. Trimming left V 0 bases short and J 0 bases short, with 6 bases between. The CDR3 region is CASSLDRSNTGELFF. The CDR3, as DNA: TGCGCCAGCAGCTTGGACAGGTCGAACACCGGGGAGCTGTTTTTT.

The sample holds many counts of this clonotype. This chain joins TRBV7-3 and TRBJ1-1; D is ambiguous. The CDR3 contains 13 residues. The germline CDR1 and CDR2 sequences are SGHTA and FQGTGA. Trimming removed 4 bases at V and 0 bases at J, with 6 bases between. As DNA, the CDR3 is TGTGCCAGCAGCTCCATCATGAACACTGAAGCTTTCTTT. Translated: CASSSIMNTEAFF. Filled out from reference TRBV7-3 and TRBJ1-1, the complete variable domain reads GAGVSQTPSNKVTEKGKYVELRCDPISGHTALYWYRQSLGQGPEFLIYFQGTGAADDSGLPNDRFFAVRPEGSVSTLKIQRTERGDSAVYLCASSSIMNTEAFFGQGTRLTVV.

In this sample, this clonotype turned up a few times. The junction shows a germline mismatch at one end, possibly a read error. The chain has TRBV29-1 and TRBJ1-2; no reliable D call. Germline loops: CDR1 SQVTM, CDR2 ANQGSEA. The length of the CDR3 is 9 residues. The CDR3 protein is CSVEAGNPF. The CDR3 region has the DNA TGCAGCGTTGAGGCGGGGAATCCCTTC.